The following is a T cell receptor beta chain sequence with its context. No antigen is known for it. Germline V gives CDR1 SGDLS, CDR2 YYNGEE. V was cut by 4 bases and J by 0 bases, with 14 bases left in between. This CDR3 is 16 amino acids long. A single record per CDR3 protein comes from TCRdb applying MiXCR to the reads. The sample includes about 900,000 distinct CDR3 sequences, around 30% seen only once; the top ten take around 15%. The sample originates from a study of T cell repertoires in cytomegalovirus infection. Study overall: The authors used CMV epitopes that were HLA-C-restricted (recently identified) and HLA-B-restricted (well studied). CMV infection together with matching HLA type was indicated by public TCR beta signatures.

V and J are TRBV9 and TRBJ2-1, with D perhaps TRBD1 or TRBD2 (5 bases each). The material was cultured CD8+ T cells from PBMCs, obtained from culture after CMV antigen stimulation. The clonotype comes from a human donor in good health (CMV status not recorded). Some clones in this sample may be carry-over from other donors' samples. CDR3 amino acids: CASSPPYGASYNEQFF. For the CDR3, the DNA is TGTGCCAGCAGCCCCCCCTACGGGGCCTCCTACAATGAGCAGTTCTTC.